The sequence of this T cell receptor (beta chain) was determined in a study of blood T cell repertoires in COVID-19 (TCRdb year 2020). Regarding the study in general: Collaborator samples came from the United States, Italy and Spain and covered acute and convalescent phases of COVID-19. The material from the prospective study consisted of cDNA or gDNA derived from T cells, B-cell-depleted T cells, or PBMCs. The dataset comprised deeply sampled blood TCRbeta repertoires from subjects exposed to, actively infected with, or recovered from COVID-19. Where available, HLA class I and class II types were obtained from metadata supplied by the sample provider rather than from assay-based typing. The repertoires were released in a freely available public database intended as a resource for research on the immune response to SARS-CoV-2. Samples were obtained from the ongoing ImmuneRACE study (first 160 participants) and from 1,254 subjects provided by 6 global collaborators. The sample metadata nearly always contained a de-identified subject ID, COVID-19 status, age in years and sex.

This clone has just one count. Its antigen is not yet known. The sample holds no much larger clone one base away, and base qualities are not on file. TCRbeta CDR3 regions were amplified from genomic DNA by means of the immunoSEQ Assay, a bias-controlled multiplex PCR. The authors' analysis ran thus. Within the assay, amplification of reference gene primers was used to estimate how many nucleated cells each sample contained. Sequence reads were collapsed and filtered to measure the absolute abundance of every unique TCRbeta CDR3 rearrangement. For each sample, productive Simpson clonality was calculated as the square root of Simpson's diversity index over productive rearrangements. TCRdb took this table from immuneACCESS and kept in-frame rearrangements with V and J called. Such tables lack part of the clones; where checked against another copy, unresolved V genes explain under half of the gap, and the rest is unexplained. V and J calls and clone size are copied from that table; D and trimming were computed from the DNA. Present in this sample are nearly 65,000 clones, around 80% of which were seen just once. The ten largest account for 9% to 15% of the sample.

Collaborating institutions collected whole blood in K2EDTA tubes following their own protocols. Collaborator samples were shipped for TCRbeta analysis as frozen whole blood, isolated PBMCs, or DNA extracted from either sample type. CDR1 and CDR2 (SGHAT, FQDESV) derive from the germline V gene (reference sequence). Compared with germline, V lacks 5 bases and J lacks 8 bases; bases without a gene match: 5. Inclusive of the bounding cysteine and phenylalanine, the CDR3 is 12 residues long. Kept here is only the CDR3 DNA, which spans 36 bases and is read in frame from base 1. Summary of the overall study and its limitations: How much clinical and demographic metadata was included differed by source and by participant, and the metadata was provided uncurated.

The V and J genes are TRBV11-1 and TRBJ1-2; the central 7 bases match TRBD1. The sequence came from a human donor in a cohort sampled during active COVID-19. Source material: peripheral blood. Here the CDR3 is given as CASSRDRDGYTF. The DNA sequence is given as TGTGCCAGCAGCCGTGACAGGGACGGCTACACCTTC. With all but the CDR3 taken from the reference TRBV11-1 and TRBJ1-2 genes, the full variable domain is: EAEVAQSPRYKITEKSQAVAFWCDPISGHATLYWYRQILGQGPELLVQFQDESVVDDSQLPKDRFSAERLKGVDSTLKIQPAELGDSAMYLCASSRDRDGYTFGSGTRLTVV.